The 4 T cell receptor beta chains reported below all come from one sample, sequenced in a study of blood T cell repertoires in COVID-19. Repertoires were generated with immunoSEQ multiplex PCR, while TCRdb's copy carries only in-frame clones and drops some. The repertoire consists of over 95,000 clones, with roughly 90% occurring once and the leading ten covering 6.5% to 10%. Input material: peripheral blood. The receptors were sampled from a woman aged 70-85 years who had recovered from COVID-19.

The J gene is TRBJ2-1, the V gene TRBV27, with a weak D call TRBD2 (6 bases). Trimming pared 5 bases from V and 5 bases from J, leaving 13 bases between. The CDR3 runs to 14 residues. Germline V gene lookup returns CDR1 MNHEY and CDR2 SMNVEV (reference sequence). The DNA for the CDR3 is TGTGCCAGCAGTCTTCGGGGGATGAACAATGAGCAGTTCTTC. Its protein product is CASSLRGMNNEQFF.

The V call is TRBV14, the J call TRBJ2-7, with a weak D call TRBD2 (5 bases). The CDR3 is 15 amino acids. V was pared by 0 bases and J by 4 bases, with 13 bases between. Looked up from germline, CDR1 is SGHDN and CDR2 is FVKESK. CDR3 DNA: TGTGCCAGCAGCCAAGAGAGGGATAGACTATACGAGCAGTACTTC. This sequence encodes CASSQERDRLYEQYF.

The J gene is TRBJ2-5, the V gene TRBV19; 9 positions match TRBD2. CDR3 length: 15 residues. Germline CDR1 is LNHDA and CDR2 is SQIVND (reference sequence). V dropped 5 bases and J dropped 0; count of bases not matched to a gene: 4. This CDR3 is CASSPGTSYQETQYF. In DNA form, the CDR3 reads TGTGCCAGTAGTCCCGGGACTAGCTACCAAGAGACCCAGTACTTC. Variable domain in full (rest from reference TRBV19 and TRBJ2-5): DGGITQSPKYLFRKEGQNVTLSCEQNLNHDAMYWYRQDPGQGLRLIYYSQIVNDFQKGDIAEGYSVSREKKESFPLTVTSAQKNPTAFYLCASSPGTSYQETQYFGPGTRLLVL.

The chain is built from TRBV6-1 and TRBJ2-7; the match to TRBD1 covers 9 bases. Germline loops: CDR1 MNHNS, CDR2 SASEGT. This CDR3 has 13 residues. Trimming took 8 bases from V and 3 from J; bases not matched to a gene: 5. In DNA form, the CDR3 reads TGTGCCAGCCGCCGGGACAGGGACTACGAGCAGTACTTC. Amino acid sequence: CASRRDRDYEQYF.